The 6 T cell receptor beta chains listed next were all sequenced from one sample in a study of shared clonotypes between healthy human individuals. Generated by immunoSEQ multiplex PCR, the TCRdb table keeps only in-frame clones and is missing some. The sample has more than 850,000 clones, more than 75% seen once. The source material was memory CD4+ T cells from PBMCs. Subset of the sample: CD45RA-negative fraction. These TCRs come from a man aged 18 to 29 in good health. Some clones in this sample may be carry-over from other donors' samples.

The V gene is TRBV28, the J gene TRBJ1-3, with D possibly matching TRBD1 (6 bases). Trimming stripped 5 bases from V and 2 bases from J, with 10 bases between. This CDR3 spans 14 amino acids. CDR1 is MDHEN, CDR2 SYDVKM, per germline. The DNA for the CDR3 is TGTGCCAGCAGTGACGGGACAACTGGAAACACCATATATTTT. This sequence encodes CASSDGTTGNTIYF.

In nucleotides, the CDR3 is TGTGCCAGCTCCCTCGGTTGGCTGAACACCGGGGAGCTGTTTTTT. Residues: CASSLGWLNTGELFF. V gene TRBV18 combines with J gene TRBJ2-2; D unresolved. The CDR3 is made up of 15 amino acids. Germline-derived CDR1 and CDR2 are KGHSH and LQKENI. V was cut by 6 bases and J by 1 base, with 12 bases left in between.

The chain couples TRBV2 to TRBJ1-5; 7 positions match TRBD1. The CDR3 is 14 amino acids. The germline CDR1 and CDR2 sequences are SNHLY and FYNNEI. Losses at the gene ends were 6 bases for V and 5 bases for J; bases not matched to a gene: 7. The CDR3 reads CASRWGQSYQPQHF. The CDR3 DNA follows: TGTGCCAGCAGATGGGGACAGTCGTATCAGCCCCAGCATTTT. Together with reference TRBV2 and TRBJ1-5, the CDR3 gives the full variable domain: EPEVTQTPSHQVTQMGQEVILRCVPISNHLYFYWYRQILGQKVEFLVSFYNNEISEKSEIFDDQFSVERPDGSNFTLKIRSTKLEDSAMYFCASRWGQSYQPQHFGDGTRLSIL.

The chain links TRBV7-2 to TRBJ2-3; TRBD2 aligns across 9 bases. This CDR3 has 15 amino acids. Trimming took 4 bases from V and 8 from J; bases not matched to a gene: 10. Germline-derived CDR1 and CDR2 are SGHTA and FQGNSA. CDR3 coding DNA: TGTGCCAGCAGCTATAGCGGGAGAAATTTTGGTACGCAGTATTTT. Protein sequence: CASSYSGRNFGTQYF.

The chain carries TRBV6-1 and TRBJ2-3; perhaps D is TRBD1 or TRBD2 (5 bases each). V gave up 1 base and J gave up 1 base, with 18 bases separating them. Germline assignment: CDR1 MNHNS and CDR2 SASEGT. The CDR3 totals 18 residues. The CDR3 loop is CASSEEFVTRGGTDTQYF. CDR3 nucleotides: TGTGCCAGCAGTGAAGAGTTCGTGACCCGAGGGGGCACAGATACGCAGTATTTT.

The chain links TRBV7-2 to TRBJ2-5, with 10 nucleotides matching TRBD2. The V and J ends lost 1 base and 1 base, in that order; junction bases with no gene match: 9. This CDR3 contains 18 residues. Germline-derived CDR1 and CDR2 are SGHTA and FQGNSA. The CDR3: CASSLGLAGVGSQETQYF. The CDR3 DNA sequence: TGTGCCAGCAGCTTAGGCCTAGCGGGAGTGGGGAGCCAAGAGACCCAGTACTTC. Drawing the rest from reference TRBV7-2 and TRBJ2-5, the complete variable domain is GAGVSQSPSNKVTEKGKDVELRCDPISGHTALYWYRQSLGQGLEFLIYFQGNSAPDKSGLPSDRFSAERTGGSVSTLTIQRTQQEDSAVYLCASSLGLAGVGSQETQYFGPGTRLLVL.